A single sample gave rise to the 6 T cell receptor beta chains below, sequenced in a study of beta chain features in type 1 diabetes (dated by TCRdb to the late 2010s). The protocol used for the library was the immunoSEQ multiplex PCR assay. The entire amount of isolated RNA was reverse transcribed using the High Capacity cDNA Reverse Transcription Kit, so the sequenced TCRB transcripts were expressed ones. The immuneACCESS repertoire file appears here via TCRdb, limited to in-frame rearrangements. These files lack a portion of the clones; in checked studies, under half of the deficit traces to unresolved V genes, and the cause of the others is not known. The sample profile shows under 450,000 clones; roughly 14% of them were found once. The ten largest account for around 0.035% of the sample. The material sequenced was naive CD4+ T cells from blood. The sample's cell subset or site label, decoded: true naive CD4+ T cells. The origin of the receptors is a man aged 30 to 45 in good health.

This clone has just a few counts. CDR3 coding DNA: TGTGCCAGCAGCCCGATTACAGGGGATACCTACAATGAGCAGTTCTTC. Protein product: CASSPITGDTYNEQFF. The chain uses TRBV13 and TRBJ2-1; 7 nucleotides agree with TRBD1. From germline, CDR1 is PRHDT and CDR2 FYEKMQ (reference sequence). The V and J ends lost 5 bases and 2 bases, in that order; junction bases with no gene match: 9. The CDR3 has 16 amino acids.

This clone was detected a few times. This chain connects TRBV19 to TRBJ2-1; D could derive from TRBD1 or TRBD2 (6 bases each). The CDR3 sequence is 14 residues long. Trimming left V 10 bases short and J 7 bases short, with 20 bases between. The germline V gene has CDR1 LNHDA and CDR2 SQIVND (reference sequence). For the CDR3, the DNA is TGTGCCACCAGGGGTGTCGGGGCGGGGAATGAGCAGTTCTTC. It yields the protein CATRGVGAGNEQFF.

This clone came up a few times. The CDR3 protein is CASSLGTSGADTQYF. The CDR3 DNA follows: TGTGCCAGCAGTCTCGGGACTAGCGGGGCAGATACGCAGTATTTT. The chain employs TRBV6-5 and TRBJ2-3; TRBD2 matches 13 bases. There are 15 residues in the CDR3. Losses at the gene ends were 5 bases for V and 4 bases for J; bases not matched to a gene: 3. The V gene's germline CDR1 is MNHEY and CDR2 SVGAGI.

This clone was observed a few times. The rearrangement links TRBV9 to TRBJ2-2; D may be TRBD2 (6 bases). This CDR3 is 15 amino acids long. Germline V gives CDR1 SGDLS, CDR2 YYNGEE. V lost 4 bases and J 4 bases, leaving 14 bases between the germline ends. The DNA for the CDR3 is TGTGCCAGCAGCCCTATCGGGGGTGGCACCGGGGAGCTGTTTTTT. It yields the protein CASSPIGGGTGELFF.

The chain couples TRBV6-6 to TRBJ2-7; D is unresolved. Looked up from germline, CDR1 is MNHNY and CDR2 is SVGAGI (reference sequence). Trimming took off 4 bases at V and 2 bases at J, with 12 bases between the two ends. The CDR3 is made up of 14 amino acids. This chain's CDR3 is CASSFQFGPYEQYV. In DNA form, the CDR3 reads TGTGCCAGCAGTTTCCAGTTTGGCCCCTACGAGCAGTACGTC.

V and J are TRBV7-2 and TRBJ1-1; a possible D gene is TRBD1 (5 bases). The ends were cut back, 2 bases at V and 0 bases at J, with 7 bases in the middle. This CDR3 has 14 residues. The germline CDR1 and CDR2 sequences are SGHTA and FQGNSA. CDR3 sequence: CASSLRQLNTEAFF. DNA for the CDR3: TGTGCCAGCAGCTTAAGACAGTTGAACACTGAAGCTTTCTTT.